Below, 12 T cell receptor beta chains from the same sample are listed, as sequenced in a study of blood T cells in healthy people across ages (dated by TCRdb to about 2015). Libraries came from 5' RACE. Sequenced on an Illumina HiSeq 2500. A second PCR of roughly 7 to 12 cycles was run with a J-beta primer mix and a sample-barcoded 5' primer. TCRdb reran the public reads through fastp at Q25 and MiXCR, keeping productive beta chains. Rows with a matching CDR3 protein are joined into one entry that keeps the most common DNA and genes. This sample has about 730,000 distinct CDR3 sequences in its table, and around 40% of those were observed once. The ten largest clones add up to 20% of the sample. Sample: blood. These receptors were obtained from a woman between 55 and 75 years old in good health.

This clonotype was found a few times. The V and J genes are TRBV6-5 and TRBJ2-3; the match to TRBD2 covers 7 bases. CDR1 is MNHEY and CDR2 is SVGAGI in the germline V gene. The CDR3 length is 15 residues. With V trimmed by 6 bases and J by 0 bases, 6 bases remained unmatched. DNA for the CDR3: TGTGCCAGCAGACCTAGCGGACCCAGCACAGATACGCAGTATTTT. Translating gives CASRPSGPSTDTQYF.

The table lists this clonotype with a few counts. The rearrangement joins TRBV7-2 to TRBJ2-5; maybe TRBD1 (6 bases). The V and J ends lost 2 bases and 2 bases respectively, with 12 bases between them. This CDR3 is built from 15 residues. Germline loops: CDR1 SGHTA, CDR2 FQGNSA. The chain's CDR3 is CASSLTTGPQETQYF. CDR3 sequence (DNA): TGTGCCAGCAGCTTAACTACAGGGCCACAAGAGACCCAGTACTTC.

The rearrangement links TRBV4-2 to TRBJ1-6, with no clear D. The V and J ends lost 0 bases and 7 bases respectively, with 7 bases between them. CDR1 and CDR2 (germline): LGHNA, YNFKEQ. This CDR3 has 14 amino acids. The CDR3 nucleotides read TGTGCCAGCAGCCAAGAAACTCCGAATTCACCCCTCCACTTT. It specifies CASSQETPNSPLHF.

This clonotype was counted only a few times. The chain is built from TRBV18 and TRBJ1-1, with D uncertain. Germline V gene lookup returns CDR1 KGHSH and CDR2 LQKENI. The CDR3 spans 15 residues. V was pared by 6 bases and J by 2 bases, with 16 bases between. The CDR3 is CASSRNGQANTEAFF. The CDR3 nucleotides are TGTGCCAGCTCCCGAAATGGGCAGGCAAACACTGAAGCTTTCTTT.

This clonotype appeared a single time. The genes are TRBV5-1 and TRBJ2-5; 12 bases agree with TRBD1. The CDR3 runs to 16 residues. Germline V gives CDR1 SGHRS, CDR2 YFSETQ. The V gene end was trimmed by 0 bases and the J gene end by 11 bases; junction bases not matched to a gene: 11. The CDR3 region has the DNA TGCGCCAGCAGCTTGGAATGGGGACAGGGGGCCAATGAGCAGTACTTC. It yields the protein CASSLEWGQGANEQYF.

The table lists this clonotype with a few counts. This chain uses TRBV6-6 with TRBJ2-1; 10 bases are shared with TRBD2. This CDR3 spans 16 amino acids. Unmatched junction bases numbered 8, after V lost 0 bases and J lost 9 bases. CDR1 and CDR2 (germline): MNHNY, SVGAGI (reference sequence). CDR3 nucleotide sequence: TGTGCCAGCAGTTACTCGAACCTAGCGGGAGTGAGTGAGCAGTTCTTC. It encodes CASSYSNLAGVSEQFF.

The chain uses TRBV7-2 and TRBJ1-2, with D uncertain. V was shortened by 1 base and J by 4 bases, with 10 bases between the two germline ends. The CDR3 consists of 14 residues. Germline CDR1 and CDR2: SGHTA and FQGNSA. CDR3 DNA: TGTGCCAGCAGCTTAGGGCTGATCTCCTATGGCTACACCTTC. Translated, it gives CASSLGLISYGYTF.

As concerns this clonotype: A much larger clone differs by one base, so this may be a read error. The chain joins TRBV20-1 to TRBJ2-3; D gene ambiguous. The length of the CDR3 is 12 residues. V dropped 5 bases and J dropped 9 bases, with 15 bases sitting between them. Germline V gives CDR1 DFQATT, CDR2 SNEGSKA (reference sequence). CDR3 sequence: CSAGGLMGTQYF. The CDR3 bases are TGCAGTGCTGGTGGTTTAATGGGAACGCAGTATTTT.

This chain links TRBV5-5 with TRBJ2-3, with D perhaps matching TRBD1 (6 bases). Germline V gene lookup returns CDR1 SGHKS and CDR2 YYEKEE (reference sequence). V was trimmed by 4 bases and J by 0 bases, leaving 12 bases between them. There are 15 residues in the CDR3. The CDR3 region is CASSQGHSSTDTQYF. The CDR3 nucleotides are TGTGCCAGCAGCCAGGGACACTCTAGCACAGATACGCAGTATTTT.

V usage is TRBV18 and J usage is TRBJ1-1; D call uncertain. V was clipped by 6 bases and J by 6 bases, with 20 bases between them. This CDR3 is built from 15 residues. Germline CDR1 is KGHSH and CDR2 is LQKENI. CDR3 in DNA: TGTGCCAGCTCGCCCTCCGGATACGAACGCGCTGAAGCTTTCTTT. Protein sequence: CASSPSGYERAEAFF. The full variable domain, rest sourced from reference TRBV18 and TRBJ1-1, is NAGVMQNPRHLVRRRGQEARLRCSPMKGHSHVYWYRQLPEEGLKFMVYLQKENIIDESGMPKERFSAEFPKEGPSILRIQQVVRGDSAAYFCASSPSGYERAEAFFGQGTRLTVV.

The V gene is TRBV4-2, the J gene TRBJ2-1; 8 positions agree with TRBD1. Unmatched junction bases numbered 7, after V lost 3 bases and J lost 3 bases. This CDR3 contains 16 residues. CDR1 LGHNA and CDR2 YNFKEQ come from the germline V gene. The chain's CDR3 is CASSHTDRGDYNEQFF. In DNA form, the CDR3 reads TGTGCCAGCAGCCATACAGACAGGGGAGACTACAATGAGCAGTTCTTC.

The sample holds a few counts of this clonotype. J is TRBJ2-1 and V is TRBV27; D call uncertain. Germline CDR1 reads MNHEY; CDR2 reads SMNVEV (reference sequence). CDR3 length: 11 residues. V gave up 7 bases and J gave up 9 bases, with 10 bases separating them. CDR3 protein: CASTLRSEQFF. The CDR3 nucleotides are TGTGCCAGCACCTTAAGAAGTGAGCAGTTCTTC.